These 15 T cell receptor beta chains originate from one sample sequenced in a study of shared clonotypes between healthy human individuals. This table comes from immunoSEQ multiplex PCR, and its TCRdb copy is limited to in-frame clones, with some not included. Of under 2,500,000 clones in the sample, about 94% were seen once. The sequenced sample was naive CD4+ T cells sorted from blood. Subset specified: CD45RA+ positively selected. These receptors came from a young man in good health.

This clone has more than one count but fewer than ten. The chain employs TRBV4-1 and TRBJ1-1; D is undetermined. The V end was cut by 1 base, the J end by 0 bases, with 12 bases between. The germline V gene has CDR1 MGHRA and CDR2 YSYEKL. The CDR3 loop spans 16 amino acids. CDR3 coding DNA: TGCGCCAGCAGCCAAGGAGTGGGCAGGATGAACACTGAAGCTTTCTTT. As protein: CASSQGVGRMNTEAFF.

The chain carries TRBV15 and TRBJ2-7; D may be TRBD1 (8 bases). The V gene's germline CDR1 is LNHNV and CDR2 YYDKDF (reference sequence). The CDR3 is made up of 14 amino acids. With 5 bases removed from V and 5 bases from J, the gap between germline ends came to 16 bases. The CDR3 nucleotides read TGTGCCACCAGCTCGCGGACAGGGAGGGACGAGCAGTACTTC. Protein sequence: CATSSRTGRDEQYF.

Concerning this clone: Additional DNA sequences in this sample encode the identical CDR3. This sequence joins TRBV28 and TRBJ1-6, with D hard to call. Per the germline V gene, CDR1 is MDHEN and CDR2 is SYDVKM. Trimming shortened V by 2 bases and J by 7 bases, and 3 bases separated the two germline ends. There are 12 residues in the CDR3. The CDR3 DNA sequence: TGTGCCAGCAGTTTAAGGAATTCACCCCTCCACTTT. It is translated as CASSLRNSPLHF.

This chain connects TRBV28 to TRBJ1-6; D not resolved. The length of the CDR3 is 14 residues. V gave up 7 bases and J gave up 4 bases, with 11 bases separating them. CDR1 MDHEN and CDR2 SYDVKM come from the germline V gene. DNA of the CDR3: TGTGCCAGCACCCCTGGAGGGTATAATTCACCCCTCCACTTT. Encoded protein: CASTPGGYNSPLHF.

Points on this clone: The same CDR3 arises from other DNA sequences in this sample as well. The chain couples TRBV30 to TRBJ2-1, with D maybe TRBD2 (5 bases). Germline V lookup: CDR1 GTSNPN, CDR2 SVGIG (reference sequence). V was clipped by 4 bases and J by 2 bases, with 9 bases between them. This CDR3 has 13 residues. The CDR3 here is CAWTSGPYNEQFF. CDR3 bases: TGTGCCTGGACCAGCGGCCCCTACAATGAGCAGTTCTTC.

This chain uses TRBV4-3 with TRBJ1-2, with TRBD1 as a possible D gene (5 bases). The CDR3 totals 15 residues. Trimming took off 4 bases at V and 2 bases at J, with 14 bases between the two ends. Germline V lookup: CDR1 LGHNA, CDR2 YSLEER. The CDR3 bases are TGCGCCAGCAGCCCCTCCGGACATCTAAACTATGGCTACACCTTC. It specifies CASSPSGHLNYGYTF.

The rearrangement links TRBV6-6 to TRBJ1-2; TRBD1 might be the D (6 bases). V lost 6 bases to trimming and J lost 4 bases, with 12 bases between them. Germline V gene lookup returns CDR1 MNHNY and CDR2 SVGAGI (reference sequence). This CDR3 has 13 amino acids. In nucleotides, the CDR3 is TGTGCCAGCAGACTACAGGGCCCCTATGGCTACACCTTC. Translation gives CASRLQGPYGYTF.

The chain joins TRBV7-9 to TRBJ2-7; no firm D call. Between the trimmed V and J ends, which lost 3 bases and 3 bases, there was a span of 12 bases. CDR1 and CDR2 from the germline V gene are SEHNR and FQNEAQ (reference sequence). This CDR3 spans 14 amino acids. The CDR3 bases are TGTGCCAGCAGCTTGCACCCTGAGAACTACGAGCAGTACTTC. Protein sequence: CASSLHPENYEQYF.

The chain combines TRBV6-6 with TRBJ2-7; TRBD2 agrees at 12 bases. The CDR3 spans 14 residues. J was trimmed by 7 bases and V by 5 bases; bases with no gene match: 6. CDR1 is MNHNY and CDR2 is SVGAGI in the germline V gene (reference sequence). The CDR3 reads CASSPRLAGAEQYF. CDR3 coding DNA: TGTGCCAGCAGTCCTCGACTAGCGGGAGCGGAGCAGTACTTC.

The DNA of the CDR3 is TGTGCCAGCAGTTTCCGAAGACAGGTATATAATTCACCCCTCCACTTT. It codes for CASSFRRQVYNSPLHF. The rearrangement links TRBV28 to TRBJ1-6; a possible D gene is TRBD1 (6 bases). The germline V gene has CDR1 MDHEN and CDR2 SYDVKM. The CDR3 contains 16 residues. The ends were cut back, 3 bases at V and 4 bases at J, with 13 bases in the middle.

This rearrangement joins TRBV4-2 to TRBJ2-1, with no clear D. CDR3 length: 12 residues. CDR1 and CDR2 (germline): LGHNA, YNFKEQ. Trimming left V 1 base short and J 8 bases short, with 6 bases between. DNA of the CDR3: TGTGCCAGCAGCCAAGCCTGGGATGAGCAGTTCTTC. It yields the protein CASSQAWDEQFF.

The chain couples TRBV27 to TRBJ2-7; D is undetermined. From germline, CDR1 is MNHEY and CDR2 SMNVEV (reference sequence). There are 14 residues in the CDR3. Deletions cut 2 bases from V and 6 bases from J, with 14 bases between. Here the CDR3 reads CASSLKGLSREQYF. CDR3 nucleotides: TGTGCCAGCAGTTTAAAAGGGCTCAGTCGCGAGCAGTACTTC.

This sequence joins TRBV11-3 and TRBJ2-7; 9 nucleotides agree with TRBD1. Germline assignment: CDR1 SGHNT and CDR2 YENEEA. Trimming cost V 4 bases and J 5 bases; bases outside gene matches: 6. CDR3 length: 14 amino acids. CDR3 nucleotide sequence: TGTGCCAGCAGCTACGGACAGGGGTCCCACGAGCAGTACTTC. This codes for CASSYGQGSHEQYF. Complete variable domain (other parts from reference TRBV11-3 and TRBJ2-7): EAGVVQSPRYKIIEKKQPVAFWCNPISGHNTLYWYLQNLGQGPELLIRYENEEAVDDSQLPKDRFSAERLKGVDSTLKIQPAELGDSAVYLCASSYGQGSHEQYFGPGTRLTVT.

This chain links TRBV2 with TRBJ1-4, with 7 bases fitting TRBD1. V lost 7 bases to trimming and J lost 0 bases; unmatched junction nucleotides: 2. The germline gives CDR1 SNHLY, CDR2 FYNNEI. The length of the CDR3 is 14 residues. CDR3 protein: CASKGQATNEKLFF. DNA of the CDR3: TGTGCCAGCAAAGGACAGGCAACTAATGAAAAACTGTTTTTT.

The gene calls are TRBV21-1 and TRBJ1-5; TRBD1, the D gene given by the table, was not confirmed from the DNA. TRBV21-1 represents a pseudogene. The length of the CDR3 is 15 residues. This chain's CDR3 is CASNGVTGRNQPQHF. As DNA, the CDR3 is TGTGCCAGCAACGGGGTGACAGGGCGCAATCAGCCCCAGCATTTT.